The next 19 T cell receptor beta chains were all read from a single sample in a study of vaccination and CD4 T cells after COVID-19 (dated by TCRdb to between 2021 and 2022). The protocol used for the library was PCR. The instrument given in TCRdb is Illumina iSeq 100. DNA from cultured CD4+ T cells underwent TCR sequencing with the Oncomine TCR Beta short-read assay at the Johns Hopkins FTIC core. Clones were called with MiXCR by TCRdb after fastp trimmed the public reads at Q25, and only in-frame beta chains were retained. Entries that share a CDR3 protein sequence are merged under the most common genes and DNA. This sample comprises around 15,000 distinct CDR3 sequences, 65% to 80% of them detected only once. About 20% of the sample goes to the ten largest clones. The antigens for these receptors are not known. The intended sense of this specimen's treatment or condition label: roughly ten-day PBMC culture with coronavirus spike peptide pools or control peptides (ViraFEST assay).

Sequencing was done on a sample of CD4+ T cells from blood, cultured in vitro. Receptors originate from a human donor who had recovered from COVID-19.

The gene calls are TRBV6-5 and TRBJ1-5, with 8 bases fitting TRBD1. From germline, CDR1 is MNHEY and CDR2 SVGAGI. The CDR3 length is 15 residues. V lost 4 bases, J lost 1 base, and 3 bases stayed unmatched. CDR3 region: CASSLQGGSNQPQHF. In DNA, the CDR3 is TGTGCCAGCAGTTTACAGGGGGGAAGCAATCAGCCCCAGCATTTT.

The chain couples TRBV20-1 to TRBJ1-5, with a weak D call TRBD1 (5 bases). V lost 3 bases to trimming and J lost 1 base, with 10 bases between them. The CDR3 spans 14 residues. Germline CDR1 reads DFQATT; CDR2 reads SNEGSKA (reference sequence). CDR3 in amino acids: CSARSPGSNQPQHF. CDR3 coding DNA: TGCAGTGCTAGGTCGCCAGGGAGCAATCAGCCCCAGCATTTT.

This rearrangement joins TRBV30 to TRBJ1-2; 8 nucleotides match TRBD1. CDR3 size: 13 residues. J lost 14 bases, V lost 1 base, and 12 bases had no gene match. Germline loops: CDR1 GTSNPN, CDR2 SVGIG (reference sequence). The CDR3 spells CAWSAETGVRETF. The DNA for the CDR3 is TGTGCCTGGAGTGCCGAGACAGGGGTTAGAGAGACCTTC.

This clonotype has just one count. The genes are TRBV5-1 and TRBJ1-2; D gene ambiguous. V was pared by 1 base and J by 6 bases, with 10 bases between. The germline gives CDR1 SGHRS, CDR2 YFSETQ. The CDR3 runs 13 residues. For the CDR3, the DNA is TGCGCCAGCAGCTTGCAGGACGTCAATGGCTACACCTTC. This encodes CASSLQDVNGYTF.

This sequence joins TRBV12-3 or TRBV12-4 and TRBJ1-2; D unresolved. V lost 6 bases and J 2 bases, leaving 10 bases between the germline ends. This CDR3 region has 13 residues. Here the CDR3 DNA reads TGTGCCAGCAGGGCTTCCAAGAACTATGGCTACACCTTC. Protein product: CASRASKNYGYTF.

In this sample, this clonotype turned up a few times. The chain has TRBV24-1 and TRBJ1-5; D unresolved. The V gene lost 3 bases and the J gene lost 4 bases, with 12 bases spanning the gap. The CDR3 sequence is 15 residues long. Germline V gene data show CDR1 as KGHDR and CDR2 as SFDVKD. DNA of the CDR3: TGTGCCACCAGTGATCCAAGGGCCGAGAATCAGCCCCAGCATTTT. This gives the protein CATSDPRAENQPQHF.

The chain combines TRBV12-5 with TRBJ1-1; possibly TRBD1 for D (5 bases). This CDR3 spans 16 amino acids. V was clipped by 2 bases and J by 0 bases, with 13 bases between them. Germline CDR1 LGHNT, CDR2 FRNRAP. The CDR3 reads CASGLMQGPMNTEAFF. CDR3 in DNA: TGTGCTAGTGGTTTGATGCAGGGCCCTATGAACACTGAAGCTTTCTTT.

The chain couples TRBV5-4 to TRBJ1-4; 10 bases map to TRBD1. CDR1 and CDR2 from the germline V gene are SGHNT and YYREEE (reference sequence). Losses at the gene ends were 4 bases for V and 8 bases for J; bases not matched to a gene: 8. The CDR3 has 15 amino acids. The CDR3 DNA sequence: TGTGCCAGCAGCCAGACAGGGGGCATAGGGGAAAAACTGTTTTTT. Translated, it gives CASSQTGGIGEKLFF.

The chain uses TRBV21-1 and TRBJ1-5. TRBV21-1 is shown as a pseudogene. This CDR3 has 13 amino acids. The CDR3 DNA reads TGTGCCAGCAGTAACCGGAGGTGGCAGCCCCAGCATTTT. It is translated as CASSNRRWQPQHF.

The chain employs TRBV7-7 and TRBJ2-2; no definite D call. The germline V gene encodes CDR1 SSHAT and CDR2 FNYEAQ (reference sequence). The V end lost 5 bases, the J end lost 6 bases, and 7 bases lay between the germline ends. The length of the CDR3 is 12 residues. The CDR3 loop is CASSPRAGELFF. The CDR3 bases are TGTGCCAGCAGCCCAAGGGCCGGGGAGCTGTTTTTT.

This clonotype was seen a handful of times. The chain joins TRBV20-1 to TRBJ1-2; D is unresolved. Germline loops: CDR1 DFQATT, CDR2 SNEGSKA (reference sequence). Trimming took off 0 bases at V and 5 bases at J, with 13 bases between the two ends. The CDR3 is 14 residues long. The CDR3 nucleotides are TGCAGTGCTAGAGATGTGTATAGGTCTTATGGCTACACCTTC. It specifies CSARDVYRSYGYTF.

The genes are TRBV28 and TRBJ1-2; the D is unclear. The CDR3 is made up of 12 amino acids. V was cut by 2 bases and J by 8 bases, with 9 bases left in between. Germline V gives CDR1 MDHEN, CDR2 SYDVKM. Here the CDR3 reads CASSLGVSGYTF. CDR3 in DNA: TGTGCCAGCAGTTTAGGGGTTAGCGGCTACACCTTC.

The chain links TRBV20-1 to TRBJ2-5, with 16 positions matching TRBD2. CDR3 length equals 16 residues. Germline V gives CDR1 DFQATT, CDR2 SNEGSKA (reference sequence). The CDR3 sequence: CSVSKGLAGGEETQYF. CDR3 DNA: TGCAGCGTTTCAAAGGGACTAGCGGGAGGGGAGGAGACCCAGTACTTC.

V gene TRBV7-3 combines with J gene TRBJ2-2; no definite D call. Germline CDR1 reads SGHTA; CDR2 reads FQGTGA. The CDR3 sequence is 15 residues long. The germline V and J ends were trimmed by 2 bases and 4 bases, with 11 bases remaining between them. The CDR3 protein is CASSLQPVGTGELFF. CDR3 bases: TGTGCCAGCAGCTTACAGCCAGTGGGCACCGGGGAGCTGTTTTTT.

The chain's CDR3 is CASSQGLGNQPQHF. The CDR3 bases are TGTGCCAGCAGTCAGGGCTTGGGGAATCAGCCCCAGCATTTT. The J gene is TRBJ1-5, the V gene TRBV6-1; TRBD1 might be the D (5 bases). The germline CDR1 and CDR2 sequences are MNHNS and SASEGT. The CDR3 covers 14 residues. The V end lost 5 bases, the J end lost 4 bases, and 12 bases lay between the germline ends.

V and J are TRBV20-1 and TRBJ2-2; 8 positions agree with TRBD1. The CDR3 covers 13 residues. The V gene's germline CDR1 is DFQATT and CDR2 SNEGSKA (reference sequence). Trimming at V came to 6 bases and at J to 7 bases, leaving 7 bases not matched to a gene. The CDR3 loop reads CSAFDRGGGELFF. The CDR3 DNA follows: TGCAGTGCCTTTGACAGGGGCGGCGGGGAGCTGTTTTTT.

The chain recombines TRBV2 with TRBJ1-2, with a weak D call TRBD1 (5 bases). Germline lookup yields CDR1 SNHLY and CDR2 FYNNEI. This CDR3 has 15 amino acids. Trimming took 6 bases from V and 4 from J, leaving 18 bases between them. The CDR3 coding sequence is TGTGCCAGCAGCCCCGGGGCAGGGCGGGGCTATGGCTACACCTTC. Protein: CASSPGAGRGYGYTF.

This clonotype was counted a few times. The CDR3 reads CASSLPGRRGYTF. The CDR3 DNA reads TGTGCCAGCAGTTTGCCAGGTCGGCGGGGCTACACCTTC. The rearrangement uses TRBV28 and TRBJ1-2; unclear D gene. Germline loops: CDR1 MDHEN, CDR2 SYDVKM. V lost 3 bases, J lost 8 bases, and 13 bases lay in between. CDR3 length equals 13 residues.

The J gene is TRBJ2-5, the V gene TRBV11-2; weak D call: TRBD1 (6 bases). CDR1 and CDR2 from the germline V gene are SGHAT and FQNNGV. V was cut by 5 bases and J by 2 bases, with 18 bases left in between. The CDR3 extends over 16 amino acids. The CDR3 sequence: CASSPIGTSPQETQYF. The CDR3 region has the DNA TGTGCCAGCAGCCCAATTGGGACATCCCCTCAAGAGACCCAGTACTTC.